This TCR beta chain emerged from a study of blood T cells in healthy people across ages. CDR1 and CDR2 (germline): MNHEY, SVGAGI. The CDR3 consists of 16 residues. Then a second PCR, running about 6 to 11 cycles, was carried out with a sample-barcoded 5' primer and a J-beta primer mix. A single record per CDR3 protein comes from TCRdb applying MiXCR to the 5' RACE reads. The table shows about 690,000 distinct CDR3 sequences, with roughly 41% occurring only once. Specimen: blood. The chain uses TRBV6-5 and TRBJ2-5; TRBD2 aligns across 14 bases. The J call may be faulty, since TRBJ2-1 better matches the DNA end. The TCR comes from a man older than 75 in good health. The CDR3 coding sequence is TGTGCCAGCAAAACGACTAGCGGGGGGGACGGAGAGACCCAGTTCTTC. It is translated as CASKTTSGGDGETQFF.